Below are 28 T cell receptor beta chains sequenced from a single sample in a study of blood T cell repertoires in COVID-19. Measured with immunoSEQ multiplex PCR; TCRdb has only the in-frame clones, and not every one. The sample shows under 250,000 clones, around 85% of them seen only once. What was sequenced was peripheral blood. Receptors were obtained from a man aged 60-69 years with acute or convalescent COVID-19.

The chain employs TRBV28 and TRBJ2-5, with 7 bases identical to TRBD1. Germline assignment: CDR1 MDHEN and CDR2 SYDVKM. The length of the CDR3 is 15 residues. J gave up 5 bases and V 5 bases, and 11 bases lay outside the gene matches. The CDR3 region is CASSTRTGTMETQYF. CDR3 sequence (DNA): TGTGCCAGCAGTACAAGGACAGGTACGATGGAGACCCAGTACTTC.

V is TRBV4-1 and J is TRBJ2-1; D may be TRBD1 (8 bases). CDR3 length: 16 residues. Germline loops: CDR1 MGHRA, CDR2 YSYEKL. With 0 bases removed from V and 3 bases from J, the gap between germline ends came to 12 bases. The CDR3 loop reads CASSQEDRDYYNEQFF. The CDR3 bases are TGCGCCAGCAGCCAAGAGGACAGGGACTACTACAATGAGCAGTTCTTC.

This chain's CDR3 is CASEPRQASGRGPDTQYF. DNA of the CDR3: TGCGCCAGCGAACCCCGGCAGGCTAGCGGGAGGGGTCCAGATACGCAGTATTTT. The chain employs TRBV5-1 and TRBJ2-3, with 12 bases matching TRBD2. This CDR3 spans 18 amino acids. J lost 4 bases, V lost 7 bases, and 16 bases had no gene match. Looked up from germline, CDR1 is SGHRS and CDR2 is YFSETQ.

The rearrangement links TRBV27 to TRBJ1-5; D gene unclear. The ends were cut back, 5 bases at V and 0 bases at J, with 11 bases in the middle. Germline values: CDR1 MNHEY, CDR2 SMNVEV (reference sequence). The CDR3 extends over 15 amino acids. CDR3 DNA: TGTGCCAGCAGTCTCACAAGCGTTAGCAATCAGCCCCAGCATTTT. This sequence encodes CASSLTSVSNQPQHF.

The rearrangement joins TRBV10-3 to TRBJ1-1; D is unclear. The CDR3 is 15 amino acids. Germline V gives CDR1 ENHRY, CDR2 SYGVKD. V gave up 2 bases and J gave up 5 bases, with 15 bases separating them. The DNA of the CDR3 is TGTGCCATCAGTGAGGATCGCCGGGGTGAAACTGAAGCTTTCTTT. Encoded protein: CAISEDRRGETEAFF.

CDR3 region: CASSSTGDSSIEKLFF. As DNA, the CDR3 is TGTGCCAGCAGTTCAACCGGGGACAGCAGCATTGAAAAACTGTTTTTT. The J gene is TRBJ1-4, the V gene TRBV28; 7 positions agree with TRBD1. This CDR3 spans 16 amino acids. J lost 7 bases, V lost 4 bases, and 12 bases had no gene match. The germline CDR1 and CDR2 sequences are MDHEN and SYDVKM.

The V gene is TRBV28, the J gene TRBJ1-5; TRBD1 aligns across 8 bases. The CDR3 is 15 amino acids. The germline V gene has CDR1 MDHEN and CDR2 SYDVKM. The V gene end was trimmed by 3 bases and the J gene end by 6 bases; junction bases not matched to a gene: 7. CDR3 sequence: CASSFPRGHAQPQHF. The DNA for the CDR3 is TGTGCCAGCAGTTTCCCCAGGGGGCACGCTCAGCCCCAGCATTTT.

The V gene is TRBV28, the J gene TRBJ2-1; 7 bases line up with TRBD2. J lost 1 base, V lost 5 bases, and 8 bases had no gene match. The CDR3 runs to 16 residues. The germline V gene encodes CDR1 MDHEN and CDR2 SYDVKM. This CDR3 is CASSVGGSGSYNEQFF. DNA for the CDR3: TGTGCCAGCAGTGTGGGGGGGAGTGGGTCCTACAATGAGCAGTTCTTC.

This sequence joins TRBV19 and TRBJ2-3; TRBD2 matches 7 bases. The germline CDR1 and CDR2 sequences are LNHDA and SQIVND (reference sequence). With V trimmed by 5 bases and J by 2 bases, 7 bases remained unmatched. The CDR3 runs 15 residues. For the CDR3, the DNA is TGTGCCAGTAGTCCGGGACTACTCTTCACAGATACGCAGTATTTT. This translates into CASSPGLLFTDTQYF.

The rearrangement uses TRBV19 and TRBJ1-1; D is unclear. Germline CDR1 and CDR2: LNHDA and SQIVND (reference sequence). CDR3 size: 15 residues. Trimming cost V 5 bases and J 6 bases, with 19 bases left between them. The DNA for the CDR3 is TGTGCCAGTAGTGCCTCCGGGGTCCGGGCCCCTGAAGCTTTCTTT. This codes for CASSASGVRAPEAFF.

This clone was counted once. The chain combines TRBV5-4 with TRBJ1-2; D remains ambiguous. Trimming removed 0 bases at V and 7 bases at J, with 10 bases between. The CDR3 has 13 residues. CDR1 and CDR2 from the germline V gene are SGHNT and YYREEE (reference sequence). CDR3 bases: TGTGCCAGCAGCTTGGTAGTGGTCGGTGGCTACACCTTC. Translating it yields CASSLVVVGGYTF.

This chain joins TRBV12-3 or TRBV12-4 and TRBJ1-2; D unresolved. V was pared by 6 bases and J by 8 bases, with 13 bases between. The CDR3 is made up of 12 amino acids. CDR3 nucleotides: TGTGCCAGCAGGACGGGAAGCGAGGGCTACACCTTC. This translates into CASRTGSEGYTF.

The chain carries TRBV6-5 and TRBJ1-4, with TRBD1 identical over 7 bases. Germline values: CDR1 MNHEY, CDR2 SVGAGI. The CDR3 sequence is 15 residues long. J gave up 7 bases and V 2 bases, and 7 bases lay outside the gene matches. CDR3 loop: CASSYRPGTAEKLFF. CDR3 DNA: TGTGCCAGCAGTTACAGACCCGGGACAGCTGAAAAACTGTTTTTT.

The rearrangement joins TRBV4-3 to TRBJ1-1; TRBD1 might be the D (5 bases). Between the trimmed V and J ends, which lost 1 base and 1 base, there was a span of 25 bases. Germline loops: CDR1 LGHNA, CDR2 YSLEER. CDR3 length: 20 residues. The CDR3 nucleotides read TGCGCCAGCAGCCAAGCTGGAACGTTTCTGGCGGGGCCGGAGAACACTGAAGCTTTCTTT. Encoded protein: CASSQAGTFLAGPENTEAFF.

This chain links TRBV6-4 with TRBJ2-1, with 12 positions matching TRBD2. After removal of 4 bases from V and 7 bases from J, the junction contained 5 bases not matched to a gene. The CDR3 length is 15 residues. Germline V CDR1 and CDR2: MRHNA, SNTAGT. The CDR3 here is CASSGTSGKGNEQFF. In DNA form, the CDR3 reads TGTGCCAGCAGTGGGACTAGCGGGAAGGGTAATGAGCAGTTCTTC.

As regards this clone: Other DNA sequences in this specimen translate into the identical CDR3. The chain has TRBV29-1 and TRBJ2-3; D remains ambiguous. The CDR3 has 11 amino acids. Trimming shortened V by 0 bases and J by 5 bases, and 3 bases separated the two germline ends. Germline V gene sequence: CDR1 SQVTM, CDR2 ANQGSEA. Written as DNA, the CDR3 is TGCAGCGTTGAAGACGGAGATACGCAGTATTTT. It is translated as CSVEDGDTQYF.

V gene TRBV9 combines with J gene TRBJ2-3; a possible D gene is TRBD2 (5 bases). Germline V CDR1 and CDR2: SGDLS, YYNGEE. V dropped 2 bases and J dropped 4 bases, with 8 bases sitting between them. The CDR3 runs to 13 residues. DNA for the CDR3: TGTGCCAGCAGCGTTAGCGAGGCAGATACGCAGTATTTT. Translated: CASSVSEADTQYF.

The chain links TRBV28 to TRBJ1-6, with D possibly matching TRBD1 (5 bases). The CDR3 is 16 residues long. The V end lost 3 bases, the J end lost 0 bases, and 9 bases lay between the germline ends. CDR1 is MDHEN, CDR2 SYDVKM, per germline. The chain's CDR3 is CASSLQGGSYNSPLHF. Written as DNA, the CDR3 is TGTGCCAGCAGTTTGCAGGGTGGCTCCTATAATTCACCCCTCCACTTT.

This chain joins TRBV25-1 and TRBJ1-2, with a weak D call TRBD1 (6 bases). V dropped 4 bases and J dropped 5 bases, with 17 bases sitting between them. Per germline, CDR1 MGHDK and CDR2 SYGVNS. The CDR3 runs to 15 residues. CDR3 in amino acids: CASSATGILPYGYTF. CDR3 DNA: TGTGCCAGCAGTGCCACAGGGATCTTACCGTATGGCTACACCTTC.

V and J are TRBV3-1 (or the pseudogene TRBV3-2) and TRBJ1-1, with TRBD1 matching 10 bases. Germline CDR1 and CDR2: LGHDT and YNNKEL (reference sequence). The V segment lost 6 bases and the J segment 12 bases; nucleotides outside the gene matches: 16. The length of the CDR3 is 15 residues. As DNA, the CDR3 is TGTGCCAGCAGTCAAAGGGGTCCGGGACAGGGGATAACTTTCTTT. Translating it yields CASSQRGPGQGITFF.

The genes are TRBV28 and TRBJ2-4; 10 bases match TRBD1. CDR3 length: 18 residues. Trimming cost V 7 bases and J 0 bases; bases outside gene matches: 12. CDR1 and CDR2 (germline): MDHEN, SYDVKM. The CDR3 nucleotides are TGTGCCAGCATCCCCCGGGGACAGGGGATACTAGCCAAAAACATTCAGTACTTC. Amino acids: CASIPRGQGILAKNIQYF.

The chain employs TRBV15 and TRBJ2-2; TRBD2 matches at 8 bases. Germline CDR1 LNHNV, CDR2 YYDKDF (reference sequence). The CDR3 extends over 16 amino acids. The J segment lost 1 base and the V segment lost 5 bases, leaving 6 bases of the junction unmatched. This chain's CDR3 is CATSPPLAGNTGELFF. CDR3 DNA sequence: TGTGCCACCAGCCCCCCCCTAGCGGGGAACACCGGGGAGCTGTTTTTT. The whole variable domain, filled in from reference TRBV15 and TRBJ2-2, reads DAMVIQNPRYQVTQFGKPVTLSCSQTLNHNVMYWYQQKSSQAPKLLFHYYDKDFNNEADTPDNFQSRRPNTSFCFLDIRSPGLGDTAMYLCATSPPLAGNTGELFFGEGSRLTVL.

The genes are TRBV5-7 and TRBJ1-5; D not certain. TRBV5-7 has ORF status, its function being uncertain. The CDR3 is made up of 12 amino acids. V was trimmed by 5 bases and J by 11 bases, leaving 14 bases between them. The CDR3 DNA follows: TGTGCCAGCAGGCCACGGATGAGGGCCCAGCATTTT. Its translation is CASRPRMRAQHF.

The rearrangement joins TRBV3-1 (or the pseudogene TRBV3-2) to TRBJ2-5; 7 bases are shared with TRBD2. CDR1 and CDR2 from the germline V gene are LGHDT and YNNKEL (reference sequence). The CDR3 is made up of 15 amino acids. V was pared by 2 bases and J by 7 bases, with 10 bases of the junction left unmatched. CDR3 sequence: CASSQQAGPEGTQYF. In DNA, the CDR3 is TGTGCCAGCAGCCAACAAGCGGGGCCCGAGGGGACCCAGTACTTC.

This sequence joins TRBV7-8 and TRBJ1-3; TRBD1 is a possible D gene (6 bases). The V end was cut by 5 bases, the J end by 3 bases, with 14 bases between. The germline V gene encodes CDR1 SGHVS and CDR2 FQNEAQ. The CDR3 spans 15 residues. The CDR3 is CASSTPTGFGNTIYF. The CDR3 coding sequence is TGTGCCAGCAGCACTCCTACAGGGTTTGGAAACACCATATATTTT.

The V call is TRBV6-5, the J call TRBJ1-2; D possibly corresponds to TRBD1 (5 bases). Germline-derived CDR1 and CDR2 are MNHEY and SVGAGI. V shed 7 bases and J shed 5 bases, with 11 bases lying between them. The CDR3 has 12 amino acids. The CDR3 DNA reads TGTGCCAGCATCACGGGGGGTTATGGCTACACCTTC. Translating gives CASITGGYGYTF.

The chain uses TRBV5-4 and TRBJ2-1; perhaps TRBD1 as D (5 bases). Germline CDR1 reads SGHNT; CDR2 reads YYREEE (reference sequence). CDR3 length equals 13 residues. V was cut by 3 bases and J by 7 bases, with 11 bases left in between. The CDR3 sequence: CASSSTVGNEQFF. CDR3 nucleotides: TGTGCCAGCAGCTCGACAGTCGGTAATGAGCAGTTCTTC. The whole variable domain, remainder taken from reference TRBV5-4 and TRBJ2-1, is ETGVTQSPTHLIKTRGQQVTLRCSSQSGHNTVSWYQQALGQGPQFIFQYYREEENGRGNFPPRFSGLQFPNYSSELNVNALELDDSALYLCASSSTVGNEQFFGPGTRLTVL.

This clone has a handful of counts. This chain uses TRBV28 with TRBJ1-4; 7 positions match TRBD1. V lost 7 bases to trimming and J lost 3 bases; unmatched junction nucleotides: 5. CDR1 and CDR2 (germline): MDHEN, SYDVKM. This CDR3 is 14 amino acids long. The CDR3 loop reads CASNNRGSNEKLFF. The CDR3 region has the DNA TGTGCCAGCAATAACAGGGGATCTAATGAAAAACTGTTTTTT.